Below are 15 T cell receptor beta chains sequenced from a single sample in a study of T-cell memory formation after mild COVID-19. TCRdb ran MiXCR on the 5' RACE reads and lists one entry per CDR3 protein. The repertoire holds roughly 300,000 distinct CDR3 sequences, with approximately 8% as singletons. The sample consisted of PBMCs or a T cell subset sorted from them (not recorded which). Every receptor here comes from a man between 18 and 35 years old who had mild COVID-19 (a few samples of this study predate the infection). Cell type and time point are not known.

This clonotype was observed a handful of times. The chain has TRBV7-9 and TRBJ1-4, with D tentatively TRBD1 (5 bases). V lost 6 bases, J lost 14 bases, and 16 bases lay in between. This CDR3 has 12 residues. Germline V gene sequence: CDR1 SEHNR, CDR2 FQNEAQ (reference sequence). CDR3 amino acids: CASSQGAVDLFF. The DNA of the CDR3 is TGTGCCAGCAGTCAAGGGGCCGTGGATCTGTTTTTT.

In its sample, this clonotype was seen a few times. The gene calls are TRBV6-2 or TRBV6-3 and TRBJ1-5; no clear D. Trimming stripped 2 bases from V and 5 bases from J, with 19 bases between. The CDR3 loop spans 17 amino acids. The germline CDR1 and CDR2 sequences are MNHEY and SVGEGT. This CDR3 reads CASSYVSGGPSDQPQHF. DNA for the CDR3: TGTGCCAGCAGTTACGTTTCTGGAGGGCCATCCGATCAGCCCCAGCATTTT.

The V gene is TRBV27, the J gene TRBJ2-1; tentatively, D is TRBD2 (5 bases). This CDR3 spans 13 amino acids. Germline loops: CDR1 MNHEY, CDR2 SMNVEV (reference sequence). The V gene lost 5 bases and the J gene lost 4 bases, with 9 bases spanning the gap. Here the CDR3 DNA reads TGTGCCAGCAGTCCCCAGCGGTACAATGAGCAGTTCTTC. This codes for CASSPQRYNEQFF.

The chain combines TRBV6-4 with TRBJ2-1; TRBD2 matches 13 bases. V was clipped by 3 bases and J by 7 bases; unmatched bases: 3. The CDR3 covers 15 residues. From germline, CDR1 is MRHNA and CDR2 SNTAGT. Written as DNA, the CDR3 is TGTGCCAGCAGTGAAACTAGCGGGGGGGGTAATGAGCAGTTCTTC. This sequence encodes CASSETSGGGNEQFF.

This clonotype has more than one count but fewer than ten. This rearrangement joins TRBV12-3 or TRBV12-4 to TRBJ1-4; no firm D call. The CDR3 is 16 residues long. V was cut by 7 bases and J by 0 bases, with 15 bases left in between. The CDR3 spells CASKKRAGPTNEKLFF. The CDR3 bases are TGTGCCAGCAAAAAAAGGGCGGGCCCAACTAATGAAAAACTGTTTTTT.

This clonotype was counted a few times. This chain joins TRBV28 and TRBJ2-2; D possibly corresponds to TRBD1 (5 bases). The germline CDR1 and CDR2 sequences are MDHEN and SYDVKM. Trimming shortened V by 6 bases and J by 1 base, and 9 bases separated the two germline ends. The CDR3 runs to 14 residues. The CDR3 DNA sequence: TGTGCCAGCAGGTGGGGCAGGAACACCGGGGAGCTGTTTTTT. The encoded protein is CASRWGRNTGELFF.

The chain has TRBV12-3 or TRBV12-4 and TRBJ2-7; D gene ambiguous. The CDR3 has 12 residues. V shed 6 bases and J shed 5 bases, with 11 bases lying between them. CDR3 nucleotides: TGTGCCAGCAGCCCGACGGGCCACGAGCAGTACTTC. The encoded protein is CASSPTGHEQYF.

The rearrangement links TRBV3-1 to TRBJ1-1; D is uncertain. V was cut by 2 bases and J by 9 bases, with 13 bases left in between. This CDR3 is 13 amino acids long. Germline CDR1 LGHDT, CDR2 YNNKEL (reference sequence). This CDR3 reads CASSQSGPPQAFF. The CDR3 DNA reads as TGTGCCAGCAGCCAATCCGGCCCCCCACAAGCTTTCTTT.

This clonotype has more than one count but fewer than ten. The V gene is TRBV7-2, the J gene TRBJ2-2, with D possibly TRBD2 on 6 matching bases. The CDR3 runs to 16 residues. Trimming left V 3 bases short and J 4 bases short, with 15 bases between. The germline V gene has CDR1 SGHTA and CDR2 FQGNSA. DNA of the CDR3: TGTGCCAGCAGCTTGCTCGGGACTTCGGCCACCGGGGAGCTGTTTTTT. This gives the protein CASSLLGTSATGELFF.

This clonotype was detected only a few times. The DNA of the CDR3 is TGCGCCAGCAGCCAAGGGCCGGGACAGGGATCGAACACTGAAGCTTTCTTT. Translation gives CASSQGPGQGSNTEAFF. The rearrangement uses TRBV4-1 and TRBJ1-1; 9 nucleotides match TRBD1. This CDR3 is built from 17 residues. The germline V gene encodes CDR1 MGHRA and CDR2 YSYEKL. V lost 1 base and J lost 1; bases outside the gene matches: 7.

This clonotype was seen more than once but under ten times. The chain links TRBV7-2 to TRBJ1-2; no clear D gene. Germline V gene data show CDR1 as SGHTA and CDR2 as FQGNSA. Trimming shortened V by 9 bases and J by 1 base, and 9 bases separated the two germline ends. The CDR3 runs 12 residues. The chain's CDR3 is CASAGYNYGYTF. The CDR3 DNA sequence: TGTGCCAGTGCGGGCTATAACTATGGCTACACCTTC.

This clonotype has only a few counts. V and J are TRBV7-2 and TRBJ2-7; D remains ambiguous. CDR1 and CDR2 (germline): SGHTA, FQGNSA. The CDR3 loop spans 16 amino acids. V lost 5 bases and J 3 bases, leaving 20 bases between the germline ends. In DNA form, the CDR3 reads TGTGCCAGCAGCCCCCACTCAGACCGAAACAGCTACGAGCAGTACGTC. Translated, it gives CASSPHSDRNSYEQYV.

The CDR3 DNA reads TGCAGCGCAGGACAGGGTATTAATTATGGCACAGATACGCAGTATTTT. This translates into CSAGQGINYGTDTQYF. This chain uses TRBV29-1 with TRBJ2-3; 8 bases align to TRBD1. The CDR3 loop spans 16 amino acids. Germline CDR1 SQVTM, CDR2 ANQGSEA. The V gene end was trimmed by 7 bases and the J gene end by 1 base; junction bases not matched to a gene: 13.

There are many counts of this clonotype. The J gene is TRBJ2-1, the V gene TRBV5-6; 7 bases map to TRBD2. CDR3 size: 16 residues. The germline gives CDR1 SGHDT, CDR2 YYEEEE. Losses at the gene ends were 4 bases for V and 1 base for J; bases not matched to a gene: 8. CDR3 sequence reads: CASSPVGRGSYNEQFF. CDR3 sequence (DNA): TGTGCCAGCAGCCCCGTGGGGCGGGGGTCCTACAATGAGCAGTTCTTC.

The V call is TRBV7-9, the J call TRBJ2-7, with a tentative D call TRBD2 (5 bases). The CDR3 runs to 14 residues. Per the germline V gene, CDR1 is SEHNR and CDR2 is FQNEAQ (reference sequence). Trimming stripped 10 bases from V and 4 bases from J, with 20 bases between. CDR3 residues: CATQEDSAVYEQYF. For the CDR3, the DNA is TGTGCCACCCAAGAGGACTCCGCGGTATACGAGCAGTACTTC.